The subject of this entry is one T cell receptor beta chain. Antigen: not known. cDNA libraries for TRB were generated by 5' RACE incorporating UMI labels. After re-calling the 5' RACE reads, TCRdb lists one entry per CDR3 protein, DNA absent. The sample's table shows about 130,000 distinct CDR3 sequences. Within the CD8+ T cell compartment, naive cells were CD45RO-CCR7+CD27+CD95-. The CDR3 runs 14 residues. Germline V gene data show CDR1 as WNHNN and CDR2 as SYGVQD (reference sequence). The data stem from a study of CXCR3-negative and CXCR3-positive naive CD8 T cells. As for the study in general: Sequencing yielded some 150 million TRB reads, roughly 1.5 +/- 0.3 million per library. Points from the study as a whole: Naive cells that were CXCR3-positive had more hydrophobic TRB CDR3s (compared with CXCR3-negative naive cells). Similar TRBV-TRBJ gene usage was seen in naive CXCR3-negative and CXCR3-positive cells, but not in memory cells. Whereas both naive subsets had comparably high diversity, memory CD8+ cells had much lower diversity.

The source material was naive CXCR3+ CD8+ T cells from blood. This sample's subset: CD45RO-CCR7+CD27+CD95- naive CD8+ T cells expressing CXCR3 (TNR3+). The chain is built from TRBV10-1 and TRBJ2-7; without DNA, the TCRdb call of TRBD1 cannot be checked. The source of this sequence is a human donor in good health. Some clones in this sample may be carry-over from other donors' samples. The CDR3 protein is CASSESTGAYEQYF.